This T cell receptor beta chain was identified in a study of neoadjuvant anti-PD-1 for oral cavity cancer. General study findings and limits: Post-nivolumab, blood T cell clonality was significantly elevated in non-responders.

The CDR3 length is 17 residues. Germline assignment: CDR1 SGHRS and CDR2 YFSETQ. J lost 5 bases, V lost 3 bases, and 7 bases had no gene match. Time point reported: after neoadjuvant nivolumab, at surgical resection. PBMCs were not maintained or expanded in culture before analysis. PBMC libraries mostly used 400 to 550 ng of input genomic DNA, with six replicates per sample. Profiled with immunoSEQ multiplex PCR; TCRdb holds only in-frame clones, not every one. The sample has 9,500 to 15,000 clones, around 75% seen once; the top ten hold 2.4%. With respect to this clone: What it binds is unknown.

This chain uses TRBV5-1 with TRBJ2-3, with 15 nucleotides matching TRBD2. The sample in question was PBMCs, obtained after nivolumab (anti-PD-1) treatment. The source of this sequence is a person between 40 and 80 years old with oral cavity squamous cell carcinoma. The CDR3 DNA is TGCGCCAGCAGCTCCGGGACTAGCGGGAGGATTCGAGATACGCAGTATTTT. Translated, it gives CASSSGTSGRIRDTQYF.